This T cell receptor beta chain originates from a study of cytomegalovirus exposure and HLA in healthy donors. The CDR3 loop spans 13 amino acids. The V end was cut by 6 bases, the J end by 11 bases, with 19 bases between. Germline V gives CDR1 MDHEN, CDR2 SYDVKM. Clones were read by immunoSEQ multiplex PCR, and TCRdb kept only the in-frame ones, dropping some. The sample holds about 44,000 clones; roughly 93% are singletons and the top ten take approximately 2.1%. This TCR was sampled from a woman in her late teens or twenties in good health and CMV-seronegative. This chain links TRBV28 with TRBJ1-1; D ambiguous. Input material: PBMCs. CDR3 in amino acids: CASRTDRTGIAFF. Written as DNA, the CDR3 is TGTGCCAGCAGGACTGACCGCACGGGGATTGCTTTCTTT.